This is a list of T cell receptor beta chains from one sample in a study of blood T cell repertoires in COVID-19. The data were produced by immunoSEQ multiplex PCR, yet TCRdb's version contains in-frame clones alone and is incomplete. The sample has about 40,000 clones, 70% to 80% seen once; the top ten hold 25% to 35%. Sequencing was performed on peripheral blood. Receptors were obtained from a woman in her seventies with acute or convalescent COVID-19. The CDR3 runs from the conserved cysteine through the conserved F or W. Fields, in order: clone size, D gene, J gene, V gene, CDR3 DNA, CDR3 protein. The D gene is left open where the match is weak. Clone size appears in some rows only: once, few, many, or a class for an expanded clone.

clone_size: -; d_call: -; j_call: TRBJ2-3; v_call: TRBV10-1; cdr3_nt: TGCGCCAGCAGCCCCGGTTTCCAGGTCACAGATACGCAGTATTTT; cdr3_aa: CASSPGFQVTDTQYF
clone_size: -; d_call: TRBD1; j_call: TRBJ1-4; v_call: TRBV7-9; cdr3_nt: TGTGCCAGCAGCTTCGATGGCAGGGGGCCTGAAAAACTGTTTTTT; cdr3_aa: CASSFDGRGPEKLFF
clone_size: -; d_call: TRBD1; j_call: TRBJ2-1; v_call: TRBV24-1; cdr3_nt: TGTGCCACCAGTGATTTGGGCAGGGGGTCCTACAATGAGCAGTTCTTC; cdr3_aa: CATSDLGRGSYNEQFF
clone_size: many; d_call: -; j_call: TRBJ1-4; v_call: TRBV2; cdr3_nt: TGTGCCAGCAGGAAGACAGGAATTACAACTAATGAAAAACTGTTTTTT; cdr3_aa: CASRKTGITTNEKLFF
clone_size: -; d_call: TRBD2; j_call: TRBJ2-5; v_call: TRBV2; cdr3_nt: TGTGCCAGCAGGACCCCTTGGGGAGGGGAGACCCAGTACTTC; cdr3_aa: CASRTPWGGETQYF
clone_size: -; d_call: TRBD2; j_call: TRBJ2-3; v_call: TRBV5-8; cdr3_nt: TGTGCCAGCATCCTACCGGGACTAGCGGGGAGTAGCACAGATACGCAGTATTTT; cdr3_aa: CASILPGLAGSSTDTQYF
clone_size: once; d_call: -; j_call: TRBJ1-2; v_call: TRBV10-3; cdr3_nt: TGTGCCATCAGCGCCCGACAGGACATCTATGGCTACACCTTC; cdr3_aa: CAISARQDIYGYTF
clone_size: few; d_call: -; j_call: TRBJ2-1; v_call: TRBV14; cdr3_nt: TGTGCCAGCAGCGGTGGGCGAACCCGGGGTTCCTACAATGAGCAGTTCTTC; cdr3_aa: CASSGGRTRGSYNEQFF
clone_size: -; d_call: -; j_call: TRBJ2-7; v_call: TRBV29-1; cdr3_nt: TGCAGCGTTGAAGTAGTAGCGGAGGGATCGAGCTCCTACGAGCAGTACTTC; cdr3_aa: CSVEVVAEGSSSYEQYF
clone_size: once; d_call: -; j_call: TRBJ1-2; v_call: TRBV28; cdr3_nt: TGTGCCAGCAGTTTAGCCTACTTCTATGGCTACACCTTC; cdr3_aa: CASSLAYFYGYTF
clone_size: -; d_call: -; j_call: TRBJ1-6; v_call: TRBV19; cdr3_nt: TGTGCCAGTAGTATAGGGGACATTCGGTCACCCCTCCACTTT; cdr3_aa: CASSIGDIRSPLHF
clone_size: -; d_call: TRBD1; j_call: TRBJ2-1; v_call: TRBV6-2/TRBV6-3; cdr3_nt: TGTGCCAGCAGTTACATTCAGGGGGTCGCACCCACTGAGCAGTTCTTC; cdr3_aa: CASSYIQGVAPTEQFF
clone_size: -; d_call: TRBD1; j_call: TRBJ2-1; v_call: TRBV15; cdr3_nt: TGTGCCACCAGCAGGAGACAGGGAGCGGTCAATGAGCAGTTCTTC; cdr3_aa: CATSRRQGAVNEQFF
clone_size: -; d_call: -; j_call: TRBJ1-5; v_call: TRBV12-3/TRBV12-4; cdr3_nt: TGTGCCAGCAGTCCCGGGACTTATCAGCCCCAGCATTTT; cdr3_aa: CASSPGTYQPQHF
clone_size: -; d_call: TRBD1; j_call: TRBJ1-4; v_call: TRBV29-1; cdr3_nt: TGCAGCGTTGCTGGACAGGGGTTAGAAAAACTGTTTTTT; cdr3_aa: CSVAGQGLEKLFF
clone_size: -; d_call: TRBD1; j_call: TRBJ1-1; v_call: TRBV18; cdr3_nt: TGTGCCAGCTCACGATCAAGGCCAGGGGGCGTTCTCGAAGCTTTCTTT; cdr3_aa: CASSRSRPGGVLEAFF
clone_size: -; d_call: TRBD1; j_call: TRBJ2-7; v_call: TRBV5-6; cdr3_nt: TGTGCCAGCAGTGGGGGACAGGATCAAGTCTACGAGCAGTACTTC; cdr3_aa: CASSGGQDQVYEQYF
clone_size: -; d_call: -; j_call: TRBJ2-1; v_call: TRBV11-3; cdr3_nt: TGTGCCAGCAGCTTAGGGCAGGGGTGGAATGAGCAGTTCTTC; cdr3_aa: CASSLGQGWNEQFF
clone_size: -; d_call: -; j_call: TRBJ2-7; v_call: TRBV27; cdr3_nt: TGTGCCAGCAGCGGCCAGGGCCACGAGCAGTACTTC; cdr3_aa: CASSGQGHEQYF
clone_size: -; d_call: TRBD2; j_call: TRBJ2-7; v_call: TRBV28; cdr3_nt: TGTGCCAGCAGTCGCTCAGCGGGAGGGTATTCGGAGCAGTACTTC; cdr3_aa: CASSRSAGGYSEQYF
clone_size: once; d_call: TRBD2; j_call: TRBJ2-7; v_call: TRBV3-1/TRBV3-2; cdr3_nt: TGTGCCAGCAGTCTCAGACTAGCGGGATCCTACGAGCAGTACTTC; cdr3_aa: CASSLRLAGSYEQYF
clone_size: -; d_call: -; j_call: TRBJ2-1; v_call: TRBV4-2; cdr3_nt: TGTGCCAGCAGCCAAGGTGATAGCGGTACCAATGAGCAGTTCTTC; cdr3_aa: CASSQGDSGTNEQFF
clone_size: -; d_call: -; j_call: TRBJ2-3; v_call: TRBV10-3; cdr3_nt: TGTGCCATCAGAGGGGGGGCCACAGATACGCAGTATTTT; cdr3_aa: CAIRGGATDTQYF
clone_size: few; d_call: TRBD1; j_call: TRBJ2-1; v_call: TRBV7-3; cdr3_nt: TGTGCCAGCAGCATCGGACAGGGCAGTTACAATGAGCAGTTCTTC; cdr3_aa: CASSIGQGSYNEQFF
clone_size: -; d_call: -; j_call: TRBJ2-3; v_call: TRBV10-1; cdr3_nt: TGCGCCAGCAGGGCGGGATTACCGGGGGCAGATACGCAGTATTTT; cdr3_aa: CASRAGLPGADTQYF
clone_size: -; d_call: TRBD2; j_call: TRBJ2-7; v_call: TRBV12-3/TRBV12-4; cdr3_nt: TGTGCCAGCAGGATAGCGGGAGGTGGGGAGCAGTACTTC; cdr3_aa: CASRIAGGGEQYF
clone_size: -; d_call: TRBD1; j_call: TRBJ2-7; v_call: TRBV7-2; cdr3_nt: TGTGCCAGCAGCCCACAGACAGGGAACCTCTACGAGCAGTACTTC; cdr3_aa: CASSPQTGNLYEQYF
clone_size: few; d_call: -; j_call: TRBJ1-2; v_call: TRBV2; cdr3_nt: TGTGCCAGCAGTGACCAAATGGGAGACACTTTCTATGGCTACACCTTC; cdr3_aa: CASSDQMGDTFYGYTF
clone_size: -; d_call: -; j_call: TRBJ1-1; v_call: TRBV10-3; cdr3_nt: TGTGCCATCAGTGAGTCCCGGGGTTCGGAGGGAAACACTGAAGCTTTCTTT; cdr3_aa: CAISESRGSEGNTEAFF
clone_size: -; d_call: TRBD1; j_call: TRBJ2-7; v_call: TRBV4-1; cdr3_nt: TGCGCCAGCAGCCAAGGGGACAGTCGAAACGAGCAGTACTTC; cdr3_aa: CASSQGDSRNEQYF
clone_size: -; d_call: TRBD1; j_call: TRBJ1-2; v_call: TRBV28; cdr3_nt: TGTGCCAGCAGTTCGACAGGGAGTAACTATGGCTACACCTTC; cdr3_aa: CASSSTGSNYGYTF
clone_size: -; d_call: TRBD2; j_call: TRBJ2-3; v_call: TRBV24-1; cdr3_nt: TGTGCCACCAGTGACCGGACTAGCGGGAGAACAGATACGCAGTATTTT; cdr3_aa: CATSDRTSGRTDTQYF
clone_size: -; d_call: -; j_call: TRBJ2-3; v_call: TRBV14; cdr3_nt: TGTGCCAGCAGCCAAGGTCCCCTCGGGTTCACAGATACGCAGTATTTT; cdr3_aa: CASSQGPLGFTDTQYF